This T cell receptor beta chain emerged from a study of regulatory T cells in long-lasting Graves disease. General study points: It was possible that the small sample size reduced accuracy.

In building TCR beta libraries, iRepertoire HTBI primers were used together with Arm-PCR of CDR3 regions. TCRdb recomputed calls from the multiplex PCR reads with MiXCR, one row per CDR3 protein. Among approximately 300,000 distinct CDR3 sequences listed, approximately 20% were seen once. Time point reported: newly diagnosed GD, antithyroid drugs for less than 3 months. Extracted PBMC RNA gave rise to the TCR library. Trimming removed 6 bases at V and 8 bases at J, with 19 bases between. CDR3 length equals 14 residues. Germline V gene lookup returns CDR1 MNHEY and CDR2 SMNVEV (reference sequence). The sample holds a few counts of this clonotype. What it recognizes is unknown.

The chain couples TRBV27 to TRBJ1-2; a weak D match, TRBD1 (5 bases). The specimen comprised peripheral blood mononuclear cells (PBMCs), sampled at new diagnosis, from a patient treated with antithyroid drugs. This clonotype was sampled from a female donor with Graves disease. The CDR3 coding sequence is TGTGCCAGCAGCGCCTGGTCGGGGGTTTGGGGCTACACCTTC. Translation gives CASSAWSGVWGYTF.